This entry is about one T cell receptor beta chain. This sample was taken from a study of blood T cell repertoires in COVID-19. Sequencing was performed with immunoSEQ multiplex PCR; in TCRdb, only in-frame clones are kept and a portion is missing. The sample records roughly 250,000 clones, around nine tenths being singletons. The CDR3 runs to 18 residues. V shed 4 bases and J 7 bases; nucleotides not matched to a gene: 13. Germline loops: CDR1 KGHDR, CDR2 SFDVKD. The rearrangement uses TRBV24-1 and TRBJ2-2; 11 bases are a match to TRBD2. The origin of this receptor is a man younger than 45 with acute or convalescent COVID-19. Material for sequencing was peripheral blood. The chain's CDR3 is CATSDPRGTSGSRGELFF. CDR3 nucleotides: TGTGCCACCAGTGACCCCAGGGGAACTAGCGGGAGTCGCGGGGAGCTGTTTTTT.